Following are 16 T cell receptor beta chains from one sample sequenced in a study of vaccination effects on CD4 cells after COVID-19. Pools of viral peptides were used by the ViraFEST assay to expand antigen-specific CD4+ T cells ahead of sequencing. Isolation of CD4+ T cells took place after approximately 10 days of culture. This person caught SARS-CoV-2 sometime from March to December 2020, and PCR testing confirmed the infection. Sequencing was performed with immunoSEQ multiplex PCR; in TCRdb, only in-frame clones are kept and a portion is missing. The data hold under 80,000 clones, with over 65% observed a single time. Antigens of these TCRs are unknown. The specimen was CD4+ T cells from PBMCs cultured with HIV peptides, collected before COVID-19 vaccination. Sample subset: HIV-1 Nef peptide pool negative control/reference culture. Receptor source: a human donor who had a prior SARS-CoV-2 infection.

The chain uses TRBV11-3 and TRBJ1-4; D remains ambiguous. Trimming cost V 5 bases and J 10 bases, with 14 bases left between them. The germline CDR1 and CDR2 sequences are SGHNT and YENEEA. This CDR3 has 13 amino acids. CDR3 bases: TGTGCCAGCAGCCTATCGACGGAGGGAAAACTGTTTTTT. Its translation is CASSLSTEGKLFF.

The chain has TRBV7-3 and TRBJ2-2, with 7 bases that match TRBD1. From germline, CDR1 is SGHTA and CDR2 FQGTGA. The CDR3 consists of 14 residues. The ends lost 4 bases at V and 5 bases at J; junction bases unmatched: 4. CDR3 DNA: TGTGCCAGCAGCTCGGGACAGCCGACCGGGGAGCTGTTTTTT. Residues: CASSSGQPTGELFF.

The chain uses TRBV7-2 and TRBJ1-6; TRBD1 matches at 11 bases. The germline CDR1 and CDR2 sequences are SGHTA and FQGNSA. After removal of 2 bases from V and 10 bases from J, the junction contained 4 bases not matched to a gene. The CDR3 runs 15 residues. The CDR3 here is CASSLRTGGGSPLHF. CDR3 sequence (DNA): TGTGCCAGCAGCTTAAGGACAGGGGGCGGATCACCCCTCCACTTT. Based on the CDR3 plus reference TRBV7-2 and TRBJ1-6, the full variable domain is GAGVSQSPSNKVTEKGKDVELRCDPISGHTALYWYRQSLGQGLEFLIYFQGNSAPDKSGLPSDRFSAERTGGSVSTLTIQRTQQEDSAVYLCASSLRTGGGSPLHFGNGTRLTVT.

The rearrangement joins TRBV27 to TRBJ1-5; D uncertain. There are 10 residues in the CDR3. Trimming stripped 9 bases from V and 11 bases from J, with 11 bases between. CDR1 MNHEY and CDR2 SMNVEV come from the germline V gene (reference sequence). The chain's CDR3 is CARHIAAQHF. In DNA form, the CDR3 reads TGTGCCAGACACATAGCGGCCCAGCATTTT.

In this sample, this clone turned up once. V usage is TRBV7-2 and J usage is TRBJ2-3; D not resolved. The ends were cut back, 5 bases at V and 6 bases at J, with 9 bases in the middle. CDR3 length: 12 amino acids. The V gene's germline CDR1 is SGHTA and CDR2 FQGNSA. As DNA, the CDR3 is TGTGCCAGCAGCGTGACACGGGATACGCAGTATTTT. This sequence encodes CASSVTRDTQYF.

The chain carries TRBV9 and TRBJ2-1; D possibly corresponds to TRBD2 (5 bases). V was trimmed by 3 bases and J by 0 bases, leaving 16 bases between them. Germline-derived CDR1 and CDR2 are SGDLS and YYNGEE. The CDR3 spans 17 residues. The CDR3 nucleotides are TGTGCCAGCAGCGCGGGATCCGGACGCACCTCCTACAATGAGCAGTTCTTC. It specifies CASSAGSGRTSYNEQFF. The whole variable domain, remainder taken from reference TRBV9 and TRBJ2-1, is DSGVTQTPKHLITATGQRVTLRCSPRSGDLSVYWYQQSLDQGLQFLIQYYNGEERAKGNILERFSAQQFPDLHSELNLSSLELGDSALYFCASSAGSGRTSYNEQFFGPGTRLTVL.

This chain connects TRBV30 to TRBJ1-1; no clear D. The CDR3 has 12 amino acids. Germline V gene sequence: CDR1 GTSNPN, CDR2 SVGIG (reference sequence). The V end lost 3 bases, the J end lost 3 bases, and 8 bases lay between the germline ends. Here the CDR3 reads CAWRRKYTEAFF. The CDR3 DNA reads as TGTGCCTGGAGAAGGAAGTACACTGAAGCTTTCTTT.

This clone was counted ten times or more. This chain uses TRBV11-3 with TRBJ2-1; D perhaps matches TRBD2 (6 bases). V lost 5 bases and J 6 bases, leaving 17 bases between the germline ends. The germline V gene encodes CDR1 SGHNT and CDR2 YENEEA. The CDR3 totals 15 residues. Here the CDR3 DNA reads TGTGCCAGCAGCCAGGATGGAGGGCGAGGCAATGAGCAGTTCTTC. Translating it yields CASSQDGGRGNEQFF.

V usage is TRBV25-1 and J usage is TRBJ2-2, with a possible D match to TRBD2 (5 bases). The CDR3 runs 15 residues. CDR1 and CDR2 (germline): MGHDK, SYGVNS. V dropped 4 bases and J dropped 4 bases, with 13 bases sitting between them. CDR3 amino acids: CASSARAEGTGELFF. The CDR3 DNA reads as TGTGCCAGCAGTGCCCGGGCAGAGGGCACCGGGGAGCTGTTTTTT.

This clone was observed a handful of times. The gene calls are TRBV19 and TRBJ1-6; TRBD1 aligns across 10 bases. The CDR3 has 15 residues. Trimming took 7 bases from V and 8 from J; bases not matched to a gene: 8. Germline CDR1 LNHDA, CDR2 SQIVND (reference sequence). As DNA, the CDR3 is TGTGCCAGTAATAGACGGACAGGGGGAGATTCACCCCTCCACTTT. Translating gives CASNRRTGGDSPLHF.

The chain couples TRBV25-1 to TRBJ1-1; TRBD1 matches at 8 bases. Germline V gene lookup returns CDR1 MGHDK and CDR2 SYGVNS. This CDR3 has 17 amino acids. V shed 6 bases and J 1 base; nucleotides not matched to a gene: 13. The CDR3 coding sequence is TGTGCCAGCAGCGGCCTTGGTAGGACAGGGAGGAACACTGAAGCTTTCTTT. Protein sequence: CASSGLGRTGRNTEAFF. The entire variable domain, with the rest obtained from reference TRBV25-1 and TRBJ1-1, is as follows: EADIYQTPRYLVIGTGKKITLECSQTMGHDKMYWYQQDPGMELHLIHYSYGVNSTEKGDLSSESTVSRIRTEHFPLTLESARPSHTSQYLCASSGLGRTGRNTEAFFGQGTRLTVV.

The V gene is TRBV6-5, the J gene TRBJ2-2; D unclear. Trimming pared 10 bases from V and 0 bases from J, leaving 9 bases between. CDR1 and CDR2 from the germline V gene are MNHEY and SVGAGI. The CDR3 is 13 amino acids. This chain's CDR3 is CAIPAANTGELFF. DNA for the CDR3: TGTGCCATTCCGGCAGCGAACACCGGGGAGCTGTTTTTT.

The rearrangement uses TRBV7-5 and TRBJ2-7. TRBV7-5 corresponds to a pseudogene. The CDR3 is made up of 12 amino acids. The CDR3 protein is CARSPPPLEQYF. DNA of the CDR3: TGTGCCAGAAGCCCGCCCCCCCTCGAGCAGTACTTC.

This chain connects TRBV15 to TRBJ1-2; 10 bases match TRBD1. The CDR3 covers 16 residues. Germline CDR1 LNHNV, CDR2 YYDKDF (reference sequence). Losses at the gene ends were 2 bases for V and 7 bases for J; bases not matched to a gene: 10. CDR3 coding DNA: TGTGCCACCAGCAGAAGCCCGGGACAGGGGCGCGTTGGCTACACCTTC. It specifies CATSRSPGQGRVGYTF.

The rearrangement joins TRBV5-4 to TRBJ2-3; D ambiguous. This CDR3 has 12 amino acids. V was shortened by 2 bases and J by 6 bases, with 7 bases between the two germline ends. CDR1 is SGHNT and CDR2 is YYREEE in the germline V gene (reference sequence). This chain's CDR3 is CASSLFPDTQYF. CDR3 coding DNA: TGTGCCAGCAGCTTATTTCCGGATACGCAGTATTTT.

This clone was counted only a few times. The gene calls are TRBV6-5 and TRBJ2-1, with D uncertain. Per the germline V gene, CDR1 is MNHEY and CDR2 is SVGAGI. Trimming cost V 2 bases and J 6 bases, with 8 bases left between them. The CDR3 loop spans 13 amino acids. The chain's CDR3 is CASSYREANEQFF. Here the CDR3 DNA reads TGTGCCAGCAGTTACCGAGAGGCCAATGAGCAGTTCTTC.